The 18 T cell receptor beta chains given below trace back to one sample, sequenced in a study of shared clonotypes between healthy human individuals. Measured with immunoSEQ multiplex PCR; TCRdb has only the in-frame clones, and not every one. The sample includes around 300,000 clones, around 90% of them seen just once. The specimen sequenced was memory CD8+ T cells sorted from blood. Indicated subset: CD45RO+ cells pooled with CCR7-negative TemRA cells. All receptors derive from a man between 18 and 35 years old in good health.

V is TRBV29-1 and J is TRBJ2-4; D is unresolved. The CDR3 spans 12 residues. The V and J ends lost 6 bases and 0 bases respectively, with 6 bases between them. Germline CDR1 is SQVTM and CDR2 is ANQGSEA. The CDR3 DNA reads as TGCAGCGTGGTTCTAGCCAAAAACATTCAGTACTTC. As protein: CSVVLAKNIQYF.

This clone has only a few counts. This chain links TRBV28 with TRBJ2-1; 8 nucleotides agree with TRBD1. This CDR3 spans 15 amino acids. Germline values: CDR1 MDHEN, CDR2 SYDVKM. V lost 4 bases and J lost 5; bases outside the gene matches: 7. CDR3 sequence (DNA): TGTGCCAGCAGTTCGCTGGGACAGGCTCACAATGAGCAGTTCTTC. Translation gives CASSSLGQAHNEQFF.

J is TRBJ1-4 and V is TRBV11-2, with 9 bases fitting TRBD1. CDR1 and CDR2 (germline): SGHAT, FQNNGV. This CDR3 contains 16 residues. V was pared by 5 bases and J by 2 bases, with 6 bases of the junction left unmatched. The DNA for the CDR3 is TGTGCCAGCAGCCGTGGGACAGGGAAGACTAATGAAAAACTGTTTTTT. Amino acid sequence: CASSRGTGKTNEKLFF.

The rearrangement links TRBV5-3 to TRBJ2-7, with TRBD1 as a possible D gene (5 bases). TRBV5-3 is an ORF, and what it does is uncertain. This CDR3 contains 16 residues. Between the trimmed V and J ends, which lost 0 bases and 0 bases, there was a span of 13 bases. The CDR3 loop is CARSLGRGRISYEQYF. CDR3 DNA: TGTGCCAGAAGCTTGGGTAGGGGTCGAATCTCCTACGAGCAGTACTTC.

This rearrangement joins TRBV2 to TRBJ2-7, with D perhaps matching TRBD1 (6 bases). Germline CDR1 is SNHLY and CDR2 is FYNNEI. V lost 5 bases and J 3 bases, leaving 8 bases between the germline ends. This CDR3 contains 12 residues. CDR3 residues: CASSRDNYEQYF. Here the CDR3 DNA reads TGTGCCAGCAGTAGGGACAACTACGAGCAGTACTTC.

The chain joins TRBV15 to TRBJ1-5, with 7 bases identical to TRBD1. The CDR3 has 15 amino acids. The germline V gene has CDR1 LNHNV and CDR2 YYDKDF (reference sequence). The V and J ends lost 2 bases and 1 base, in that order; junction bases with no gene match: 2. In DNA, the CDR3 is TGTGCCACCAGCAGAAAGACAGGGAGCAATCAGCCCCAGCATTTT. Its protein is CATSRKTGSNQPQHF.

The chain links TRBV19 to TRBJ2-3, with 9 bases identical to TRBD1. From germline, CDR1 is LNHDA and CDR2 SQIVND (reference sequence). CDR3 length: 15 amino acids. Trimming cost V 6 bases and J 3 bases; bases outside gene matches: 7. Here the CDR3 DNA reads TGTGCCAGTAGCTTCCGGGACAGGGAGACAGATACGCAGTATTTT. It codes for CASSFRDRETDTQYF.

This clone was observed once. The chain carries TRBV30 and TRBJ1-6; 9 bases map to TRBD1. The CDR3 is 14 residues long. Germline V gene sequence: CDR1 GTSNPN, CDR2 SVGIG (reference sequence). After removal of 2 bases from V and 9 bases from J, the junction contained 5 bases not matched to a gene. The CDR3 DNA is TGTGCCTGGAGTAATGGACAGGGGTTTTCACCCCTCCACTTT. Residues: CAWSNGQGFSPLHF.

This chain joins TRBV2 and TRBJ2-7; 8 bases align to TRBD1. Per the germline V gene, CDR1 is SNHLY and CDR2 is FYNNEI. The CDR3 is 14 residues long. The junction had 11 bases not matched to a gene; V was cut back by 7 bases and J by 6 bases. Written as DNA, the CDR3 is TGTGCCAGCAACCCAGAGAGAGACAGGGGCGAGCAGTACTTC. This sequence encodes CASNPERDRGEQYF.

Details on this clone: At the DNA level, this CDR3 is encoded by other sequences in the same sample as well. In DNA, the CDR3 is TGTGCCAGCAGTGATGGCAATCAGCCCCAGCATTTT. Its translation is CASSDGNQPQHF. This rearrangement joins TRBV6-1 to TRBJ1-5; the D is unclear. Trimming pared 3 bases from V and 2 bases from J, leaving 2 bases between. Looked up from germline, CDR1 is MNHNS and CDR2 is SASEGT. CDR3 length: 12 amino acids.

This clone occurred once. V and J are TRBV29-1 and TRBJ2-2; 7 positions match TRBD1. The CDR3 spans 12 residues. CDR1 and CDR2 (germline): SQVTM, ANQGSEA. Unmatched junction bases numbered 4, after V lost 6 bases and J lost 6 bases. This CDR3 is CSVRQGSGELFF. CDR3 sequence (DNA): TGCAGCGTGCGACAGGGCTCCGGGGAGCTGTTTTTT.

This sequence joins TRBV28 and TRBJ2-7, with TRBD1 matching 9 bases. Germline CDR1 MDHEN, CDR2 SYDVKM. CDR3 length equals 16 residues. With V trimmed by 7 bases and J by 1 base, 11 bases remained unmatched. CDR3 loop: CASTLTAGTGSYEQYF. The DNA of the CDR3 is TGTGCCAGCACTCTTACTGCCGGGACAGGGTCCTACGAGCAGTACTTC.

The CDR3 region is CASSVAGGLQETQYF. CDR3 nucleotide sequence: TGTGCCAGCAGCGTAGCGGGGGGCCTCCAAGAGACCCAGTACTTC. V gene TRBV13 combines with J gene TRBJ2-5, with 10 bases aligning to TRBD2. The germline V gene has CDR1 PRHDT and CDR2 FYEKMQ (reference sequence). Germline trimming cut 5 bases from V and 1 base from J; bases unmatched to any gene: 4. This CDR3 is 15 amino acids long.

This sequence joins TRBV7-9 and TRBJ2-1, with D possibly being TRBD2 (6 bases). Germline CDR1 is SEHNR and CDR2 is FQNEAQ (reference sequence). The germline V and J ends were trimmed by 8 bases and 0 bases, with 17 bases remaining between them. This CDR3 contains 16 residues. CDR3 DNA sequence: TGTGCCAGCGCCGGGTTGGAGGGAAGCTCCTACAATGAGCAGTTCTTC. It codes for CASAGLEGSSYNEQFF.

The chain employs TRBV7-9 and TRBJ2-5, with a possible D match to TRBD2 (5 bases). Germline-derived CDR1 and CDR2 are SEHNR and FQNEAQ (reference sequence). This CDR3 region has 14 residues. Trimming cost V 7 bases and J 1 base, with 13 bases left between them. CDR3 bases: TGTGCCAGCACCCCCGACTATCTCCAAGAGACCCAGTACTTC. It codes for CASTPDYLQETQYF.

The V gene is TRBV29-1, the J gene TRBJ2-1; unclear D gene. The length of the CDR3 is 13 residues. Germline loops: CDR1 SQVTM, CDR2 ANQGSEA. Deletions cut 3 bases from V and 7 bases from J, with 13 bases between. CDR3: CSVEVRTWNEQFF. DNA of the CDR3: TGCAGCGTTGAGGTTCGGACCTGGAATGAGCAGTTCTTC.

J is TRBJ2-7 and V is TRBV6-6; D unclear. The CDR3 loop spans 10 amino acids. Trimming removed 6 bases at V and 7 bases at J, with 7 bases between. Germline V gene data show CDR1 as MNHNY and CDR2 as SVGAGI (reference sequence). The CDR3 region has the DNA TGTGCCAGCAGCCAAGGAGAGCAGTACTTC. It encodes CASSQGEQYF.

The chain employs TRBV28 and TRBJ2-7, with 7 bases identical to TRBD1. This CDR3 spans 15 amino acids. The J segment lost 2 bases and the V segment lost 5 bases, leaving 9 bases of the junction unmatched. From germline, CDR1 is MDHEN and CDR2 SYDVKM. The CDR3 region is CASSPHRGRAYEQYF. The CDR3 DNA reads TGTGCCAGCAGTCCCCACAGGGGAAGGGCCTACGAGCAGTACTTC.